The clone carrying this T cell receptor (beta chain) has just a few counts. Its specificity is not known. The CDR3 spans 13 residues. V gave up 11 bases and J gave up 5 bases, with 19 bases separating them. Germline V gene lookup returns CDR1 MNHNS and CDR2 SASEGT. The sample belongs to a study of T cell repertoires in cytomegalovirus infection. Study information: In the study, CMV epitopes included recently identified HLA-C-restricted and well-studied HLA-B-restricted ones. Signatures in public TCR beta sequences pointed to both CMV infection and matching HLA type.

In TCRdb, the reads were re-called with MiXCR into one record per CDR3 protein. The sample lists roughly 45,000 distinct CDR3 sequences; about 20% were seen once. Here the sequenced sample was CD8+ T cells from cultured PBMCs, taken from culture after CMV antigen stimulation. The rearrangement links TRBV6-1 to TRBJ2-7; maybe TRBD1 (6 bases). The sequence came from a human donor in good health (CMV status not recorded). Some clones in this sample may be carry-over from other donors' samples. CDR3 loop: CAGGQPLSHEQYF. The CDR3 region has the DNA TGTGCCGGAGGACAGCCCCTCTCTCACGAGCAGTACTTC.